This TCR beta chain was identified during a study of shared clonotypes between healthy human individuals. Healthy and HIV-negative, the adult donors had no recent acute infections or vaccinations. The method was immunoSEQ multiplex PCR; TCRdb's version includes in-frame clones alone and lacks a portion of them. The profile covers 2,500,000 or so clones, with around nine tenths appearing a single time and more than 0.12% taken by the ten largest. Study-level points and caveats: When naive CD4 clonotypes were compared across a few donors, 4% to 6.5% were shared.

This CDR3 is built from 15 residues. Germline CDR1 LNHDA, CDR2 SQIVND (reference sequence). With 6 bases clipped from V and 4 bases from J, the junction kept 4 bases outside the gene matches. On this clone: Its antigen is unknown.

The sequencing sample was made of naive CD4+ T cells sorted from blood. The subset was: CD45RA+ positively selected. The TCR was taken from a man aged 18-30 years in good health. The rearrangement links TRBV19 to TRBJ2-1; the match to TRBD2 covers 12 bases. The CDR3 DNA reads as TGTGCCAGTAGCCTTCTAGCGGGAGGGTACAATGAGCAGTTCTTC. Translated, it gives CASSLLAGGYNEQFF.